Below, 11 T cell receptor beta chains from the same sample are listed, as sequenced in a study of Tregs in tolerant kidney transplant recipients (dated 2019 in TCRdb). The library was generated by the immunoSEQ multiplex PCR assay. TCRdb took over this immuneACCESS table, retaining in-frame rearrangements with V and J assigned. Such tables are incomplete; in checked studies, under half of the missing clones stem from an unresolved V gene, and the remainder is unexplained. Across this sample there are 75,000 to 100,000 clones, with approximately 94% seen only once. The leading ten clones occupy 4.7% of the sample. The sequenced material came from CD8+ T cells from blood. Every receptor here comes from a human donor in good health.

V is TRBV9 and J is TRBJ1-1; TRBD1 might be the D (5 bases). V lost 0 bases to trimming and J lost 5 bases, with 17 bases between them. This CDR3 spans 16 amino acids. The germline V gene encodes CDR1 SGDLS and CDR2 YYNGEE. The chain's CDR3 is CASSVEGEEVWTEAFF. In nucleotides, the CDR3 is TGTGCCAGCAGCGTAGAAGGGGAGGAGGTGTGGACTGAAGCTTTCTTT.

This sequence joins TRBV11-3 and TRBJ1-5; D unclear. The CDR3 runs to 15 residues. Germline CDR1 SGHNT, CDR2 YENEEA. With 5 bases removed from V and 2 bases from J, the gap between germline ends came to 13 bases. This CDR3 reads CASSPSLEGNQPQHF. CDR3 nucleotides: TGTGCCAGCAGCCCGAGTCTGGAGGGCAATCAGCCCCAGCATTTT.

This chain joins TRBV27 and TRBJ2-1, with 7 bases identical to TRBD1. V lost 0 bases, J lost 0 bases, and 2 bases stayed unmatched. The CDR3 is 16 residues long. Germline loops: CDR1 MNHEY, CDR2 SMNVEV (reference sequence). CDR3 bases: TGTGCCAGCAGTTTATCATCAGGGGGCTCCTACAATGAGCAGTTCTTC. Residues: CASSLSSGGSYNEQFF.

V is TRBV10-2 and J is TRBJ2-1, with unresolved D. Germline CDR1 and CDR2: WSHSY and SAAADI. Trimming shortened V by 4 bases and J by 6 bases, and 16 bases separated the two germline ends. The CDR3 contains 15 residues. The DNA of the CDR3 is TGCGCCAGCAGTGTCTTAGGGTCAGGTCCCAATGAGCAGTTCTTC. Translation: CASSVLGSGPNEQFF.

The chain links TRBV9 to TRBJ2-3; tentative D call: TRBD2 (5 bases). The CDR3 extends over 11 amino acids. Deletions cut 1 base from V and 8 bases from J, with 5 bases between. CDR1 SGDLS and CDR2 YYNGEE come from the germline V gene. The CDR3 region has the DNA TGTGCCAGCAGCGTAAGCGGTACGCAGTATTTT. It translates to CASSVSGTQYF.

The chain has TRBV10-3 and TRBJ2-5; either TRBD1 or TRBD2 may fit D (6 bases each). This CDR3 has 15 amino acids. Trimming removed 0 bases from V and 5 bases from J, with 13 bases in between. Per the germline V gene, CDR1 is ENHRY and CDR2 is SYGVKD. CDR3 DNA: TGTGCCATCAGTGAGTCGTGGGGGGCTGGGGAGACCCAGTACTTC. Its protein is CAISESWGAGETQYF.

This chain joins TRBV7-9 and TRBJ2-1; D remains ambiguous. V was clipped by 0 bases and J by 1 base, with 7 bases between them. Per the germline V gene, CDR1 is SEHNR and CDR2 is FQNEAQ (reference sequence). The CDR3 length is 15 residues. The CDR3 bases are TGTGCCAGCAGCTTAGCGCAAGGGTCCTACAATGAGCAGTTCTTC. Protein sequence: CASSLAQGSYNEQFF.

The gene calls are TRBV29-1 and TRBJ2-7; TRBD2 is a possible D gene (6 bases). CDR3 length: 16 residues. CDR1 and CDR2 (germline): SQVTM, ANQGSEA. V dropped 4 bases and J dropped 3 bases, with 22 bases sitting between them. CDR3 sequence: CSVVGYDVRRGYEQYF. The CDR3 DNA reads TGCAGCGTTGTAGGTTACGATGTGAGGAGGGGCTACGAGCAGTACTTC.

This sequence joins TRBV7-9 and TRBJ1-4; D call uncertain. The V gene's germline CDR1 is SEHNR and CDR2 FQNEAQ (reference sequence). V was shortened by 2 bases and J by 8 bases, with 9 bases between the two germline ends. The CDR3 has 13 residues. In nucleotides, the CDR3 is TGTGCCAGCAGCTTAAGACAACCCGAAAAACTGTTTTTT. It yields the protein CASSLRQPEKLFF.

The chain carries TRBV4-1 and TRBJ2-7; 7 bases fit TRBD2. The ends lost 1 base at V and 2 bases at J; junction bases unmatched: 5. CDR1 is MGHRA, CDR2 YSYEKL, per germline. The CDR3 runs 15 residues. In nucleotides, the CDR3 is TGCGCCAGCAGCCAAGGACTAGCATTAGCCTACGAGCAGTACTTC. Its protein product is CASSQGLALAYEQYF.

This clone was detected only once. This chain connects TRBV4-2 to TRBJ2-7, with 12 bases identical to TRBD2. This CDR3 contains 16 residues. V lost 4 bases to trimming and J lost 5 bases; unmatched junction nucleotides: 9. Germline assignment: CDR1 LGHNA and CDR2 YNFKEQ. The CDR3 DNA is TGTGCCAGCAGCCCCAATCCTAGCGGGAGGGGCGACGAGCAGTACTTC. It yields the protein CASSPNPSGRGDEQYF.